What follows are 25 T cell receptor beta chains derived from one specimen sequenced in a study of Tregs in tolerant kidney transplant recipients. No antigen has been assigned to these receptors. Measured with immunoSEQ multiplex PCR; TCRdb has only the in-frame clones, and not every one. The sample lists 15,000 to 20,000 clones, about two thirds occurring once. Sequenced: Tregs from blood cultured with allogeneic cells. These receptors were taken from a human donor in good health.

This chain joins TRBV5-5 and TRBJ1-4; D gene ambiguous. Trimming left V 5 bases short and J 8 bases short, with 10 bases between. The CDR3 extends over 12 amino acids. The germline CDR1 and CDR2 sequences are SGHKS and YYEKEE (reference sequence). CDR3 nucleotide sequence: TGTGCCAGCAGTCTTCCGGGCGAAAAACTGTTTTTT. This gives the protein CASSLPGEKLFF.

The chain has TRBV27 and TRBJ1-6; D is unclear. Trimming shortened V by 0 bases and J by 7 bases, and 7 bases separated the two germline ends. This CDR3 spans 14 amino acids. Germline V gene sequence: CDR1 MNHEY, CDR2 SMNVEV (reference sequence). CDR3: CASSLSGRNSPLHF. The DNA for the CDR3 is TGTGCCAGCAGTTTATCTGGAAGAAATTCACCCCTCCACTTT.

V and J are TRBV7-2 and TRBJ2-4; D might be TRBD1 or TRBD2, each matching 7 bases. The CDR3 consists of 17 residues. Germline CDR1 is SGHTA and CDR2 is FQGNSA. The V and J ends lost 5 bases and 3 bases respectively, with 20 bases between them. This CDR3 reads CASSRQGGNFGKNIQYF. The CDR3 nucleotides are TGTGCCAGCAGCCGACAGGGAGGGAACTTCGGCAAAAACATTCAGTACTTC.

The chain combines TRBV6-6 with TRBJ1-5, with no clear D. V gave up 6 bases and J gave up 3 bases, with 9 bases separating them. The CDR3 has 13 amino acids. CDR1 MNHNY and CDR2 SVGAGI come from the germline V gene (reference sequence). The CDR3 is CASRRPNNQPQHF. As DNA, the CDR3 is TGTGCCAGCAGAAGACCGAACAATCAGCCCCAGCATTTT.

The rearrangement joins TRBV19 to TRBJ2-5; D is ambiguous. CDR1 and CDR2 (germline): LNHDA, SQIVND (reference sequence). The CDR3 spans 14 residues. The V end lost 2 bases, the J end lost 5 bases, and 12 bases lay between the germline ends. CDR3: CASSISVGRETQYF. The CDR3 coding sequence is TGTGCCAGTAGTATAAGTGTAGGGCGGGAGACCCAGTACTTC.

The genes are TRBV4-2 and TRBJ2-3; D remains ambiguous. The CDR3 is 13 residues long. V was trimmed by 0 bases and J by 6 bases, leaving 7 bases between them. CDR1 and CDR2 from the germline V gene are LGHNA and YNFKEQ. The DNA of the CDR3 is TGTGCCAGCAGCCAAGATCCGACCGATACGCAGTATTTT. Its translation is CASSQDPTDTQYF.

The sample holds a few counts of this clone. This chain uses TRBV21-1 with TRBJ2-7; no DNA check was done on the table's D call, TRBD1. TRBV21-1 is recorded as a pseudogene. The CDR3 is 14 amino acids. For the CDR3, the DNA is TGTGCCAGCCCTCGGCAGGGCAACCCTACCGAGCAGTACTTC. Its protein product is CASPRQGNPTEQYF.

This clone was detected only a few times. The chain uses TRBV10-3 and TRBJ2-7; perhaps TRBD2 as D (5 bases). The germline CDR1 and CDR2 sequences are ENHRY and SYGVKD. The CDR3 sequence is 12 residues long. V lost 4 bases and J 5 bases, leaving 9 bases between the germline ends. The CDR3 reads CAISGLGDEQYF. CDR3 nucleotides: TGTGCCATCAGTGGCCTGGGAGACGAGCAGTACTTC.

CDR3 protein: CAISRGLAGESGELFF. DNA of the CDR3: TGTGCCATCAGCCGGGGACTAGCGGGAGAATCCGGGGAGCTGTTTTTT. The rearrangement links TRBV10-3 to TRBJ2-2; 14 nucleotides agree with TRBD2. The germline V gene encodes CDR1 ENHRY and CDR2 SYGVKD. The length of the CDR3 is 16 residues. Germline trimming cut 6 bases from V and 6 bases from J; bases unmatched to any gene: 6.

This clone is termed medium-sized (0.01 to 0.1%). The CDR3 here is CASSSRTGDQPQHF. As DNA, the CDR3 is TGTGCCAGCAGCTCCCGGACAGGGGACCAGCCCCAGCATTTT. This chain links TRBV7-2 with TRBJ1-5; 9 bases are a match to TRBD1. The J segment lost 7 bases and the V segment lost 4 bases, leaving 5 bases of the junction unmatched. The V gene's germline CDR1 is SGHTA and CDR2 FQGNSA. CDR3 length: 14 residues.

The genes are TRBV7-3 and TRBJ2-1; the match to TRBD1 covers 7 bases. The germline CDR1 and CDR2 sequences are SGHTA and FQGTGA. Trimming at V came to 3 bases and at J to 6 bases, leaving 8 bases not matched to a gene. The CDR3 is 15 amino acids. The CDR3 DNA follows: TGTGCCAGCAGCTTGTTCGGGACAGAATCCAATGAGCAGTTCTTC. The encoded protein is CASSLFGTESNEQFF. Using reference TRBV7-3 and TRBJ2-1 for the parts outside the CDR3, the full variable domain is GAGVSQTPSNKVTEKGKYVELRCDPISGHTALYWYRQSLGQGPEFLIYFQGTGAADDSGLPNDRFFAVRPEGSVSTLKIQRTERGDSAVYLCASSLFGTESNEQFFGPGTRLTVL.

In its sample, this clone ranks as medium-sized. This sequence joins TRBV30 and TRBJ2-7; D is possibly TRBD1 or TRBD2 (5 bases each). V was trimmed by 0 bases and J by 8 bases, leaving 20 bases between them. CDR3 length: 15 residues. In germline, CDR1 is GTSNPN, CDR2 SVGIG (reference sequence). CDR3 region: CAWSVHTGTPTKQYF. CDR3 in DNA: TGTGCCTGGAGTGTGCACACCGGGACCCCGACGAAGCAGTACTTC.

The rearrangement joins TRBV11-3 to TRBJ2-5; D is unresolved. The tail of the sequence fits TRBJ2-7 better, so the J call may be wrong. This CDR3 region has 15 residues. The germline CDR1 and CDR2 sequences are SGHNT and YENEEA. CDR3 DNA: TGTGCCAGCAGCTTAGGCGGCACTCGGTCCTACGAGCAGTACTTC. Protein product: CASSLGGTRSYEQYF.

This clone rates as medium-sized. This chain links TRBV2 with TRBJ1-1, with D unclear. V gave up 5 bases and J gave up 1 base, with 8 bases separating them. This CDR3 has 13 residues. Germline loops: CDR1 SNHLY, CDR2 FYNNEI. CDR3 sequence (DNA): TGTGCCAGCAGTTCCGACGGGAACACTGAAGCTTTCTTT. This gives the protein CASSSDGNTEAFF.

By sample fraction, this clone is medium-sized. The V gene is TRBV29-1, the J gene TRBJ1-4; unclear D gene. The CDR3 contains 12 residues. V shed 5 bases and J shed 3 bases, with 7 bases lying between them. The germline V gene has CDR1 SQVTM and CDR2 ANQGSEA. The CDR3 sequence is CSVRASNEKLFF. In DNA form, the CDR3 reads TGCAGCGTTCGGGCCTCTAATGAAAAACTGTTTTTT.

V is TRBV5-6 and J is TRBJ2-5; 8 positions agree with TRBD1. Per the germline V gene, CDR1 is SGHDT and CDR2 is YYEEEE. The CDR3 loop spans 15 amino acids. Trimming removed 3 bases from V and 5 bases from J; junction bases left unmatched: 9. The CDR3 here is CASSSDRGRGETQYF. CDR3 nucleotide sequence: TGTGCCAGCAGCTCCGACAGGGGACGGGGGGAGACCCAGTACTTC.

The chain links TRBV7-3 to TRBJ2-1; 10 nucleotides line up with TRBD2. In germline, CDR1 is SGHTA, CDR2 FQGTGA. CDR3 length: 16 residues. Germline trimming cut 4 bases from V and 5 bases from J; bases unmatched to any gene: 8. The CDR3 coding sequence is TGTGCCAGCAGCTCCAATAGCGGGGGGCCCCACAATGAGCAGTTCTTC. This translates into CASSSNSGGPHNEQFF.

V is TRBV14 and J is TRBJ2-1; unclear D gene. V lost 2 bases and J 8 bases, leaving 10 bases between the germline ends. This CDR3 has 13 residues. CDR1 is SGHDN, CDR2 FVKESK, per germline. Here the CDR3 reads CASSQTDFDEQFF. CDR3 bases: TGTGCCAGCAGCCAAACGGATTTCGATGAGCAGTTCTTC.

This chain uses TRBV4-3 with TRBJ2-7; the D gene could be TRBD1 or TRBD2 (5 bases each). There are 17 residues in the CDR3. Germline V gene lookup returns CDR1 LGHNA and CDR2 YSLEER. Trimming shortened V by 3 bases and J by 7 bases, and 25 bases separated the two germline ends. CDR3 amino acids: CASSHHAHRDELGEQYF. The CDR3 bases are TGCGCCAGCAGCCACCACGCTCACCGGGACGAACTGGGGGAGCAGTACTTC.

The CDR3 coding sequence is TGTGCCAGCAGCTCACTAGGGGCTCTATATACGCAGTATTTT. Protein sequence: CASSSLGALYTQYF. The genes are TRBV5-6 and TRBJ2-3, with D possibly called TRBD1 or TRBD2 (5 bases each). This CDR3 region has 14 residues. Deletions cut 3 bases from V and 7 bases from J, with 15 bases between. Germline V gene sequence: CDR1 SGHDT, CDR2 YYEEEE.

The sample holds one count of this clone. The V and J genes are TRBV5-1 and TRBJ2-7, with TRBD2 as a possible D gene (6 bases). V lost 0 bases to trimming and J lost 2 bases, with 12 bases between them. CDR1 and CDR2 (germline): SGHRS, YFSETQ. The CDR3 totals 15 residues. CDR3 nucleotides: TGCGCCAGCAGCTTGGGCTCTAGCGTCACCTACGAGCAGTACTTC. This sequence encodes CASSLGSSVTYEQYF.

CDR3 sequence: CASSILPGTDYGYTF. CDR3 DNA: TGTGCCAGTAGTATCCTGCCCGGGACGGACTATGGCTACACCTTC. The chain couples TRBV19 to TRBJ1-2; perhaps TRBD1 as D (5 bases). The CDR3 is 15 amino acids. The ends were cut back, 3 bases at V and 3 bases at J, with 14 bases in the middle. Germline loops: CDR1 LNHDA, CDR2 SQIVND (reference sequence).

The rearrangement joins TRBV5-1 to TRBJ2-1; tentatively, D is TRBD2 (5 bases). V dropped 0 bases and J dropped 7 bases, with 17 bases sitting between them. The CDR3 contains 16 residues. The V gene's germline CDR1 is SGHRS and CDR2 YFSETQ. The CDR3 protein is CASSLGLPPRGNEQFF. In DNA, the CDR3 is TGCGCCAGCAGCTTGGGCCTCCCCCCTCGGGGAAATGAGCAGTTCTTC.

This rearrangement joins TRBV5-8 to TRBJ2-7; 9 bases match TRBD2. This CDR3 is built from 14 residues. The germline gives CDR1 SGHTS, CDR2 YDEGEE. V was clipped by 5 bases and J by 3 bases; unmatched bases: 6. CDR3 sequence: CASSSRLAVYEQYF. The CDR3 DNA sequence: TGTGCCAGCAGTTCCCGACTAGCGGTCTACGAGCAGTACTTC.

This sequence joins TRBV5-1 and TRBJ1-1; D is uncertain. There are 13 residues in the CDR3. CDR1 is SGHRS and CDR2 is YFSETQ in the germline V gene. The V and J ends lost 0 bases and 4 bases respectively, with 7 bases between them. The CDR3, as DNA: TGCGCCAGCAGCTTGGACATATCCACTGAAGCTTTCTTT. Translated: CASSLDISTEAFF.